This record covers a single T cell receptor beta chain. The source of the sample is a study of shared clonotypes between healthy human individuals. This table comes from immunoSEQ multiplex PCR, and its TCRdb copy is limited to in-frame clones, with some not included. The table lists a few million clones, approximately 93% of them singletons. Trimming removed 0 bases from V and 11 bases from J, with 8 bases in between. The CDR3 loop spans 12 amino acids. Germline CDR1 is SGHTA and CDR2 is FQGNSA. The chain combines TRBV7-2 with TRBJ1-3; D uncertain. The sample comprised naive CD4+ T cells from PBMCs. As for subset: CD45RA+ positively selected. This TCR came from a man between 18 and 35 years old in good health. Some clones in this sample may be carry-over from other donors' samples. The CDR3 sequence is CASSLAGGAIYF. For the CDR3, the DNA is TGTGCCAGCAGCTTAGCGGGAGGAGCCATATATTTT.